The 2 T cell receptor beta chains below were found in one sample sequenced in a study of blood T cell repertoires in COVID-19. Clones were read by immunoSEQ multiplex PCR, and TCRdb kept only the in-frame ones, dropping some. The sample has 75,000 to 100,000 clones; around 75% are singletons. Sequencing was carried out using peripheral blood. These receptors all stem from a man aged 65 to 85 with acute or convalescent COVID-19.

Only a few counts were recorded for this clone. This chain uses TRBV7-2 with TRBJ1-3, with unresolved D. Between the trimmed V and J ends, which lost 1 base and 0 bases, there was a span of 10 bases. The length of the CDR3 is 16 residues. The germline V gene encodes CDR1 SGHTA and CDR2 FQGNSA. CDR3: CASSLGAVRSGNTIYF. The CDR3 DNA is TGTGCCAGCAGCTTAGGGGCCGTTCGCTCTGGAAACACCATATATTTT.

This chain joins TRBV3-1 (or the pseudogene TRBV3-2) and TRBJ2-5, with D possibly TRBD1 on 6 matching bases. This CDR3 is 15 amino acids long. The ends were cut back, 0 bases at V and 3 bases at J, with 11 bases in the middle. CDR1 and CDR2 (germline): LGHDT, YNNKEL (reference sequence). This CDR3 is CASSQEATGEETQYF. The CDR3 nucleotides read TGTGCCAGCAGCCAAGAGGCGACAGGAGAAGAGACCCAGTACTTC.